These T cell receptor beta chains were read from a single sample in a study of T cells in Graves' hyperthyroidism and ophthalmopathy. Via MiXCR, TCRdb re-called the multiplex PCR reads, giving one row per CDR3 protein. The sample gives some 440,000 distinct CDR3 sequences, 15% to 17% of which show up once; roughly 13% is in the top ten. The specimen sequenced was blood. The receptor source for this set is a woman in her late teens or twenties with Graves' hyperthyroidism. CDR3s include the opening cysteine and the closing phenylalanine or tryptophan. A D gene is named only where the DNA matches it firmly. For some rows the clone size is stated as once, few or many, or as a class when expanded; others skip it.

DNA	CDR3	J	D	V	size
TGTGCCAGCAGCAACCGCGGACAGGGTAGGACTGAAGCTTTCTTT	CASSNRGQGRTEAFF	TRBJ1-1	TRBD1	TRBV7-6	-
TGTGCCAGCAGCCAGGGACTAGCGGGAGGGCCTCACACCGGGGAGCTGTTTTTT	CASSQGLAGGPHTGELFF	TRBJ2-2	TRBD2	TRBV28	many
TGCGCCAGCAGCTTAGGTCTACCGGGACTAGCGGGAGACAATGAGCAGTTCTTC	CASSLGLPGLAGDNEQFF	TRBJ2-1	TRBD2	TRBV5-1	-
TGTGCCAGTAGTCCCAGGGATGCAACTAATGAAAAACTGTTTTTT	CASSPRDATNEKLFF	TRBJ1-4	-	TRBV19	few
TGTGCCAGCTCACGGGCAGGGGGGACAGATACGCAGTATTTT	CASSRAGGTDTQYF	TRBJ2-3	-	TRBV18	many
TGTGCCAGCAGCCAAGAACACACTAGCGTCGGTGAGCAGTTCTTC	CASSQEHTSVGEQFF	TRBJ2-1	TRBD2	TRBV3-1	many
TGTGTCAGCCCGGAACCCAGCGGGTGGCATTACGAGCAGTACTTC	CVSPEPSGWHYEQYF	TRBJ2-7	-	TRBV27	once
TGTGCCAGCAGCCAACGGACAGGGCCTGTTTACGAGCAGTACTTC	CASSQRTGPVYEQYF	TRBJ2-7	TRBD1	TRBV14	many
TGTGCCAGCAGTGAAGCTCGTACCGGGGAGCTGTTTTTT	CASSEARTGELFF	TRBJ2-2	-	TRBV2	-
TGTGCCAGCAAGGGACAGGGAGGGTACGAGCAGTACTTC	CASKGQGGYEQYF	TRBJ2-7	TRBD1	TRBV11-2	many
TGTGCCAGTAGTCCTCCCCGGGACAGCTACTACTATGGCTACACCTTC	CASSPPRDSYYYGYTF	TRBJ1-2	TRBD1	TRBV19	few
TGCAGTGCTGCAACCCCTAGCGGGGGCACAGATACGCAGTATTTT	CSAATPSGGTDTQYF	TRBJ2-3	TRBD2	TRBV20-1	many
TGTGCCAGCAGTGAATCGGTAGGGACAGGGTATGGCTACACCTTC	CASSESVGTGYGYTF	TRBJ1-2	TRBD1	TRBV6-1	-
TGTGCCAGCAGCCCACACTCGGGGTCCTACGAGCAGTACTTC	CASSPHSGSYEQYF	TRBJ2-7	-	TRBV9	few
TGTGCTAGTGGTTTGGTAAGCGGGGGGGCGGATGAGCAGTACTTC	CASGLVSGGADEQYF	TRBJ2-7	TRBD2	TRBV12-5	-
TGTGCCAGCAGCTTGGCGGACAGGGGGCTTGGGGAGACCCAGTACTTC	CASSLADRGLGETQYF	TRBJ2-5	TRBD1	TRBV5-8	few
TGTGCCAGCAAGGGGGCTCTTATCAATGAGCAGTTCTTC	CASKGALINEQFF	TRBJ2-1	TRBD1	TRBV2	many
TGTGCCATCAGTGAAGGTGACCAGGGCCGAAAAGCTTTCTTT	CAISEGDQGRKAFF	TRBJ1-1	-	TRBV10-3	-
TGTGCCAGCAGCTCGCGGAGGACTAGCGGGAGAAGTACAGATACGCAGTATTTT	CASSSRRTSGRSTDTQYF	TRBJ2-3	TRBD2	TRBV5-4	many
TGCAGTGCTAGAAATCTAGCGGGAGATGGAGAGACCCAGTACTTC	CSARNLAGDGETQYF	TRBJ2-5	TRBD2	TRBV20-1	many
TGTGCCAGCAGCTTATCACTCGGGGGGCAGTTCTTC	CASSLSLGGQFF	TRBJ2-1	-	TRBV7-9	once
TGTGCCATCAGTGAGGAGGGACAGAACAATCAGCCCCAGCATTTT	CAISEEGQNNQPQHF	TRBJ1-5	TRBD1	TRBV10-3	few
TGCAGTGTCCGGGACAGGGGGCTCCTGGAGACCCAGTACTTC	CSVRDRGLLETQYF	TRBJ2-5	TRBD1	TRBV20-1	-
TGTGCCAGCAGTGAAGAGGCGGGGGCTGGGGGAGATGAGCAGTTCTTC	CASSEEAGAGGDEQFF	TRBJ2-1	-	TRBV2	-
TGTGCCAGCAGTTTAGAGGGGACAGGACTTGCTGAAAAACTGTTTTTT	CASSLEGTGLAEKLFF	TRBJ1-4	TRBD1	TRBV28	-
TGTGCCAGCAGCCCAAACCGGGAAAAACTGTTTTTT	CASSPNREKLFF	TRBJ1-4	-	TRBV3-1	many
TGCGCCAGCAGCGCGGGGTCGGGGGCATCGGAGACCCAGTACTTC	CASSAGSGASETQYF	TRBJ2-5	-	TRBV5-1	-
TGTGCCAGCAGCCTTTCTAGCGGGGTAACCTACAATGAGCAGTTCTTC	CASSLSSGVTYNEQFF	TRBJ2-1	TRBD2	TRBV13	many
TGTGCCAGCAGTAGATTCCTGGGGGGGAGCTCCTACGAGCAGTACTTC	CASSRFLGGSSYEQYF	TRBJ2-7	TRBD2	TRBV7-2	many
TGTGCCAGCAGTGACCATCGACGCTTCAGCACAGATACGCAGTATTTT	CASSDHRRFSTDTQYF	TRBJ2-3	-	TRBV25-1	-
TGTGCCATCAGTGATCCGCGGTGGAGGGGGCGGAACACTGAAGCTTTCTTT	CAISDPRWRGRNTEAFF	TRBJ1-1	TRBD1	TRBV10-3	-
TGTGCCAGCAGTTCCCCCCGGACAGGGTTCAGCTCCTACAATGAGCAGTTCTTC	CASSSPRTGFSSYNEQFF	TRBJ2-1	TRBD1	TRBV28	many
TGTGCCATCAAGACAGGGGGTCTTGGCTACACCTTC	CAIKTGGLGYTF	TRBJ1-2	TRBD1	TRBV6-1	few
TGCAGTGCTCACCGGGGGACGAGACAAGAGACCCAGTACTTC	CSAHRGTRQETQYF	TRBJ2-5	-	TRBV20-1	many
TGTGCCAGCAGCCAAGTTCAGGGAGGGGAGCTGTTTTTT	CASSQVQGGELFF	TRBJ2-2	-	TRBV14	few
TGTGCCACCAGCAACTACCTGGGGGGTGGGAATTCACCCCTCCACTTT	CATSNYLGGGNSPLHF	TRBJ1-6	-	TRBV15	few
TGCGCCAGCAGCCAAGCGGTCGGGGAAAGTCTGTACTTC	CASSQAVGESLYF	TRBJ2-4	-	TRBV4-1	-
TGTGCCAGCAGTTCCTATCCGGTGGGAGAGACCCAGTACTTC	CASSSYPVGETQYF	TRBJ2-5	-	TRBV7-9	-
TGTGCCAGCAGCTTAGATCAGGGGACTCTTAAGACCACAGATACGCAGTATTTT	CASSLDQGTLKTTDTQYF	TRBJ2-3	-	TRBV7-8	many
TGTGCCAGCAGCCAAGAACAGGTCAGGGCCTTGCGGAACACCATATATTTT	CASSQEQVRALRNTIYF	TRBJ1-3	-	TRBV3-1	-
TGTGCCAGCAGCCGTATTGGGAGGGGGGCTGGCGAGCAGTACTTC	CASSRIGRGAGEQYF	TRBJ2-7	-	TRBV28	many
TGTGCCAGCATCGCTCGGTTAGCAACTAATGAAAAACTGTTTTTT	CASIARLATNEKLFF	TRBJ1-4	-	TRBV6-1	-
TGTGCCAGCAGCAACCCAGTGGCGGATGGCTACACCTTC	CASSNPVADGYTF	TRBJ1-2	-	TRBV7-8	many
TGTGCCACCAGTGCCCCTATTGATGAGGGTCGGACAGATACGCAGTATTTT	CATSAPIDEGRTDTQYF	TRBJ2-3	-	TRBV24-1	many
TGTGCCAGCAGTGCTGTATGGACAGGGGCCGACACTGCACCCTACTTC	CASSAVWTGADTAPYF	TRBJ2-7	TRBD1	TRBV2	many
TGTGCCAGCAGCTTAGCGCTAAATATGAGGGAGCGATACACCGGGGAGCTGTTTTTT	CASSLALNMRERYTGELFF	TRBJ2-2	-	TRBV7-2	many
TGTGCCAGCAGGGATGGACAGTCCTCTGGAAACACCATATATTTT	CASRDGQSSGNTIYF	TRBJ1-3	-	TRBV7-9	few
TGTGCCAGCAGTTACTCGAGGGGGAACACTGAAGCTTTCTTT	CASSYSRGNTEAFF	TRBJ1-1	-	TRBV6-5	many